This note documents a single T cell receptor (beta chain) sequence. This specimen belongs to a study of blood T cell repertoires in COVID-19. Cohorts were determined from participant-reported clinical history. Some clones are missing from TCRdb's copy, which holds only in-frame ones; the method was immunoSEQ multiplex PCR. The data show roughly 190,000 clones, about 83% seen once. The sequence was collected from a woman between 25 and 40 years old who had been exposed to COVID-19. Sequencing was done on a sample of PBMCs or T cells enriched from blood (not recorded which).

CDR3 sequence: CASSQGANYQPQHF. In DNA, the CDR3 is TGCGCCAGCAGCCAAGGGGCAAATTATCAGCCCCAGCATTTT. The rearrangement uses TRBV4-1 and TRBJ1-5; unclear D gene. V dropped 1 base and J dropped 5 bases, with 9 bases sitting between them. Per the germline V gene, CDR1 is MGHRA and CDR2 is YSYEKL. The CDR3 length is 14 residues.